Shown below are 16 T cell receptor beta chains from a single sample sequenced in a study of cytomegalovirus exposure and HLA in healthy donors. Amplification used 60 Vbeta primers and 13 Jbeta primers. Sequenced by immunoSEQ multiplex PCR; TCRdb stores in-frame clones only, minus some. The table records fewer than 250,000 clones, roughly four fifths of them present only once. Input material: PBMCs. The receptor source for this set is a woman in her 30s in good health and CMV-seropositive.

CDR3 in amino acids: CASSLGPGDTEAFF. DNA for the CDR3: TGCGCCAGCAGCTTGGGCCCCGGGGACACTGAAGCTTTCTTT. The gene calls are TRBV5-1 and TRBJ1-1; D is undetermined. CDR1 is SGHRS, CDR2 YFSETQ, per germline. Trimming stripped 0 bases from V and 3 bases from J, with 9 bases between. The CDR3 is 14 amino acids.

CDR3 sequence (DNA): TGTGCCAGCAATCCGGGACAGGGGGCCAGCTACACCTTC. It translates to CASNPGQGASYTF. This chain joins TRBV2 and TRBJ1-2, with 12 bases matching TRBD1. There are 13 residues in the CDR3. V lost 7 bases to trimming and J lost 9 bases; unmatched junction nucleotides: 6. Looked up from germline, CDR1 is SNHLY and CDR2 is FYNNEI.

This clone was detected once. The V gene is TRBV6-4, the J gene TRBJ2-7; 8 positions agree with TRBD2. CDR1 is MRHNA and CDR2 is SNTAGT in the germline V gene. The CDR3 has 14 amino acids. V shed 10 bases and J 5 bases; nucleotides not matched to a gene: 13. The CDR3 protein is CAKSGGPHVHEQYF. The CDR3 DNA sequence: TGTGCCAAGTCGGGAGGGCCGCATGTCCACGAGCAGTACTTC.

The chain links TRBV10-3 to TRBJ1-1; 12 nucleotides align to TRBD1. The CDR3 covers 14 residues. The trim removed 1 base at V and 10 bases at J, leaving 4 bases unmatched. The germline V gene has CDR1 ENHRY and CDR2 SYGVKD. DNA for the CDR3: TGTGCCATCAGTGAGTGGGACAGGGGGCGAGGAGCTTTCTTT. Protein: CAISEWDRGRGAFF.

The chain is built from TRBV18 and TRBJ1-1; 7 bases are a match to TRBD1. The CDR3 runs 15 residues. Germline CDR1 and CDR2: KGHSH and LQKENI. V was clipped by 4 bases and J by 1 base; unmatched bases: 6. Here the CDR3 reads CASSRTGGKNTEAFF. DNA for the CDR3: TGTGCCAGCTCACGGACAGGAGGGAAGAACACTGAAGCTTTCTTT. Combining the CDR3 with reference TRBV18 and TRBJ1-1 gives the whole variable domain NAGVMQNPRHLVRRRGQEARLRCSPMKGHSHVYWYRQLPEEGLKFMVYLQKENIIDESGMPKERFSAEFPKEGPSILRIQQVVRGDSAAYFCASSRTGGKNTEAFFGQGTRLTVV.

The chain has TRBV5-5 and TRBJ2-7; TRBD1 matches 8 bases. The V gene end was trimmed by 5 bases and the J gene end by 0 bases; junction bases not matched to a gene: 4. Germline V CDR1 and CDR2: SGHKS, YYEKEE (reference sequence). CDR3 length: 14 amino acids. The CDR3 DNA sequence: TGTGCCAGCAGTCGTACAGGGGGCTCCTACGAGCAGTACTTC. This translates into CASSRTGGSYEQYF.

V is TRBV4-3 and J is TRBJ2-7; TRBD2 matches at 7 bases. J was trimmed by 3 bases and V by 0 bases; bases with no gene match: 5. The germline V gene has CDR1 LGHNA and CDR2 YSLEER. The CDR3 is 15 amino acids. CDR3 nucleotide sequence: TGCGCCAGCAGCCAAGAGTGGGGGGGGGACTACGAGCAGTACTTC. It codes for CASSQEWGGDYEQYF.

CDR3 in amino acids: CASSTAGTGAYEQYF. DNA for the CDR3: TGTGCCAGCAGCACGGCCGGGACAGGGGCCTACGAGCAGTACTTC. The chain couples TRBV7-2 to TRBJ2-7; 10 nucleotides align to TRBD1. Germline CDR1 SGHTA, CDR2 FQGNSA. The CDR3 is made up of 15 amino acids. V dropped 5 bases and J dropped 2; count of bases not matched to a gene: 6.

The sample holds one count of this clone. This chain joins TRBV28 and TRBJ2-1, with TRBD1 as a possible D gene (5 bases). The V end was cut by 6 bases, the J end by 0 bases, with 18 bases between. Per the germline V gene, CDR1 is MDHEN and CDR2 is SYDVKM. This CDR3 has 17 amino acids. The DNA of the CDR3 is TGTGCCAGCAGACCACAGGTAGGGATTAGCTCCTACAATGAGCAGTTCTTC. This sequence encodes CASRPQVGISSYNEQFF.

CDR3 loop: CASSLRGRNEKLFF. CDR3 in DNA: TGTGCCAGCTCACTCCGCGGGCGGAATGAAAAACTGTTTTTT. The gene calls are TRBV18 and TRBJ1-4; no firm D call. V lost 4 bases to trimming and J lost 5 bases, with 11 bases between them. The CDR3 sequence is 14 residues long. Germline assignment: CDR1 KGHSH and CDR2 LQKENI.

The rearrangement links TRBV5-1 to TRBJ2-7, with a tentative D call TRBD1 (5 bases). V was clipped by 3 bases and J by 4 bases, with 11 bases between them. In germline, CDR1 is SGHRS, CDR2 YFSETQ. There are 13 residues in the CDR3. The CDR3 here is CASSSRQSYEQYF. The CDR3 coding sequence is TGCGCCAGCAGCTCTAGACAGAGTTACGAGCAGTACTTC. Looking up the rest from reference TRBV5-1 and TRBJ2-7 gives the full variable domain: KAGVTQTPRYLIKTRGQQVTLSCSPISGHRSVSWYQQTPGQGLQFLFEYFSETQRNKGNFPGRFSGRQFSNSRSEMNVSTLELGDSALYLCASSSRQSYEQYFGPGTRLTVT.

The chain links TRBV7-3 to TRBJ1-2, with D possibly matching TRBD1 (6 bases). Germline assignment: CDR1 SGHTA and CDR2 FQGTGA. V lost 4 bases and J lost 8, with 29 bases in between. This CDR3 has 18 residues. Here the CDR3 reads CASSSRGSGIPAPRGYTF. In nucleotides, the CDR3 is TGTGCCAGCAGCTCAAGGGGGAGTGGGATCCCTGCGCCCAGGGGCTACACCTTC. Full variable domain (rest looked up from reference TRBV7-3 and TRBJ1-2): GAGVSQTPSNKVTEKGKYVELRCDPISGHTALYWYRQSLGQGPEFLIYFQGTGAADDSGLPNDRFFAVRPEGSVSTLKIQRTERGDSAVYLCASSSRGSGIPAPRGYTFGSGTRLTVV.

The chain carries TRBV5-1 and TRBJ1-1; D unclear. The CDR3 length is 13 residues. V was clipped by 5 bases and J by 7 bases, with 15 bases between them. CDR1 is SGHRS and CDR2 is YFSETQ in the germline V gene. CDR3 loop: CASSPARRGEAFF. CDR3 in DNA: TGCGCCAGCAGTCCCGCCCGACGAGGTGAAGCTTTCTTT. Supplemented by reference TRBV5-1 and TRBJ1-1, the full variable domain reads KAGVTQTPRYLIKTRGQQVTLSCSPISGHRSVSWYQQTPGQGLQFLFEYFSETQRNKGNFPGRFSGRQFSNSRSEMNVSTLELGDSALYLCASSPARRGEAFFGQGTRLTVV.

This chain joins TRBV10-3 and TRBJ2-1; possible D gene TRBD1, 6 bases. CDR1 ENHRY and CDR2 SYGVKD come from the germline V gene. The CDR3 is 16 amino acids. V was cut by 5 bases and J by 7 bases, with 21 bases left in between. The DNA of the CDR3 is TGTGCCATCAGTTCCACCTCGGACAGTCCTTGGAATGAGCAGTTCTTC. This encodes CAISSTSDSPWNEQFF.

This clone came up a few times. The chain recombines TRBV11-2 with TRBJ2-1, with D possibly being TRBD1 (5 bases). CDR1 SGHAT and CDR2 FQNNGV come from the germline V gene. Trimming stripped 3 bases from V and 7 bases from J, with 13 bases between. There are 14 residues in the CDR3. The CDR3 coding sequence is TGTGCCAGCAGCTTCTTAAGGGGCTGGAATGAGCAGTTCTTC. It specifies CASSFLRGWNEQFF.

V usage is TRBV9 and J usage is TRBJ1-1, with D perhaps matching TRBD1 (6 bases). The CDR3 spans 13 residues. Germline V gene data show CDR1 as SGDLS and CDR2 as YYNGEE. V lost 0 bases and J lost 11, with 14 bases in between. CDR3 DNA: TGTGCCAGCAGCGTAGCTCCGGGGGGCGGGGCTTTCTTT. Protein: CASSVAPGGGAFF.